The next 27 T cell receptor beta chains were all read from a single sample in a study of blood T cell repertoires in COVID-19. The table came from immunoSEQ multiplex PCR; TCRdb's copy has only in-frame clones and leaves some out. The table lists hundreds of thousands of clones, approximately 85% of them singletons, with over 10% in the top ten. Sample: peripheral blood. These receptors were taken from a woman in her fifties or sixties with active or convalescent COVID-19.

The chain links TRBV19 to TRBJ2-2; 11 nucleotides agree with TRBD2. Germline V gene sequence: CDR1 LNHDA, CDR2 SQIVND (reference sequence). The CDR3 sequence is 18 residues long. J gave up 3 bases and V 3 bases, and 9 bases lay outside the gene matches. CDR3 sequence (DNA): TGTGCCAGTAGTATCCTGACTAGCGGGGACTTCGACACCGGGGAGCTGTTTTTT. It encodes CASSILTSGDFDTGELFF.

This clone was picked up one time. The chain combines TRBV7-9 with TRBJ1-1; TRBD1 aligns across 8 bases. V gave up 4 bases and J gave up 4 bases; unmatched junction bases: 11. The germline CDR1 and CDR2 sequences are SEHNR and FQNEAQ (reference sequence). This CDR3 contains 16 residues. The CDR3 nucleotides read TGTGCCAGCAGCTCCGGACAGGGCGGAGGCTTCACTGAAGCTTTCTTT. Its translation: CASSSGQGGGFTEAFF.

The chain joins TRBV19 to TRBJ1-2; no reliable D call. The germline V and J ends were trimmed by 9 bases and 1 base, with 9 bases remaining between them. CDR3 length: 12 amino acids. CDR1 and CDR2 from the germline V gene are LNHDA and SQIVND (reference sequence). CDR3 sequence (DNA): TGTGCCAGCAACAGAGTTAACTATGGCTACACCTTC. Translating gives CASNRVNYGYTF. The whole variable domain, remainder taken from reference TRBV19 and TRBJ1-2, is DGGITQSPKYLFRKEGQNVTLSCEQNLNHDAMYWYRQDPGQGLRLIYYSQIVNDFQKGDIAEGYSVSREKKESFPLTVTSAQKNPTAFYLCASNRVNYGYTFGSGTRLTVV.

The J gene is TRBJ2-3, the V gene TRBV11-2, with D perhaps matching TRBD2 (7 bases). Germline values: CDR1 SGHAT, CDR2 FQNNGV. Trimming cost V 2 bases and J 4 bases, with 13 bases left between them. The CDR3 has 15 residues. Here the CDR3 DNA reads TGTGCCAGCAGCTTACGTGGGGGGGCCGCAGATACGCAGTATTTT. This codes for CASSLRGGAADTQYF.

The chain is built from TRBV2 and TRBJ2-4; D unresolved. This CDR3 has 14 residues. V lost 3 bases to trimming and J lost 0 bases, with 6 bases between them. In germline, CDR1 is SNHLY, CDR2 FYNNEI. The CDR3 coding sequence is TGTGCCAGCAGTGAGGAGAGAGCCAAAAACATTCAGTACTTC. This encodes CASSEERAKNIQYF.

This clone has only a few counts. The rearrangement joins TRBV30 to TRBJ1-1, with no clear D. The CDR3 runs 16 residues. The V gene lost 5 bases and the J gene lost 4 bases, with 23 bases spanning the gap. Germline CDR1 GTSNPN, CDR2 SVGIG (reference sequence). The CDR3 region has the DNA TGTGCCTGGGTAAGGAGGTATACCTCTCACGGCACTGAAGCTTTCTTT. This gives the protein CAWVRRYTSHGTEAFF.

The chain combines TRBV19 with TRBJ1-5; D ambiguous. V dropped 6 bases and J dropped 4 bases, with 28 bases sitting between them. The CDR3 length is 19 residues. Germline loops: CDR1 LNHDA, CDR2 SQIVND (reference sequence). The CDR3 DNA sequence: TGTGCCAGTAGCACACGCCCCGTCGGGGAAACTGGGTGGAATCAGCCCCAGCATTTT. This sequence encodes CASSTRPVGETGWNQPQHF. Full variable domain (remainder filled in from reference TRBV19 and TRBJ1-5): DGGITQSPKYLFRKEGQNVTLSCEQNLNHDAMYWYRQDPGQGLRLIYYSQIVNDFQKGDIAEGYSVSREKKESFPLTVTSAQKNPTAFYLCASSTRPVGETGWNQPQHFGDGTRLSIL.

The genes are TRBV3-1 (or the pseudogene TRBV3-2) and TRBJ1-2; TRBD1 agrees at 9 bases. Unmatched junction bases numbered 2, after V lost 1 base and J lost 2 bases. Germline lookup yields CDR1 LGHDT and CDR2 YNNKEL (reference sequence). The CDR3 has 15 amino acids. The CDR3 DNA sequence: TGTGCCAGCAGCCAAGGGGGACAGGGAAACTATGGCTACACCTTC. Its translation is CASSQGGQGNYGYTF.

This clone was observed once. The chain carries TRBV15 and TRBJ2-7; 14 bases align to TRBD2. Per germline, CDR1 LNHNV and CDR2 YYDKDF (reference sequence). J gave up 7 bases and V 3 bases, and 14 bases lay outside the gene matches. This CDR3 has 18 amino acids. This chain's CDR3 is CATSSKSRLAGGPREQYF. CDR3 bases: TGTGCCACCAGCAGCAAAAGCCGACTAGCGGGGGGGCCGAGGGAGCAGTACTTC.

The chain has TRBV4-2 and TRBJ2-5, with 11 nucleotides matching TRBD2. The length of the CDR3 is 17 residues. The V gene's germline CDR1 is LGHNA and CDR2 YNFKEQ. With V trimmed by 3 bases and J by 1 base, 7 bases remained unmatched. The CDR3 is CASSHNLAGGAQETQYF. The CDR3 DNA is TGTGCCAGCAGCCATAATCTAGCGGGGGGAGCCCAAGAGACCCAGTACTTC.

The chain employs TRBV19 and TRBJ1-5; TRBD1 might be the D (5 bases). The V gene's germline CDR1 is LNHDA and CDR2 SQIVND (reference sequence). Between the trimmed V and J ends, which lost 5 bases and 6 bases, there was a span of 20 bases. There are 16 residues in the CDR3. CDR3 sequence reads: CASSLTPPRTIQPQHF. The CDR3 coding sequence is TGTGCCAGTAGTCTCACCCCTCCCCGGACAATTCAGCCCCAGCATTTT. Looking up the rest from reference TRBV19 and TRBJ1-5 gives the full variable domain: DGGITQSPKYLFRKEGQNVTLSCEQNLNHDAMYWYRQDPGQGLRLIYYSQIVNDFQKGDIAEGYSVSREKKESFPLTVTSAQKNPTAFYLCASSLTPPRTIQPQHFGDGTRLSIL.

V is TRBV2 and J is TRBJ1-1; 7 positions agree with TRBD1. The CDR3 extends over 13 amino acids. Germline V gene sequence: CDR1 SNHLY, CDR2 FYNNEI. V lost 5 bases, J lost 5 bases, and 5 bases stayed unmatched. CDR3 in amino acids: CASSRTGETEAFF. CDR3 nucleotides: TGTGCCAGCAGTCGCACAGGGGAGACTGAAGCTTTCTTT. The variable domain in full, with the rest retrieved from reference TRBV2 and TRBJ1-1, is EPEVTQTPSHQVTQMGQEVILRCVPISNHLYFYWYRQILGQKVEFLVSFYNNEISEKSEIFDDQFSVERPDGSNFTLKIRSTKLEDSAMYFCASSRTGETEAFFGQGTRLTVV.

This clone was found a few times. This rearrangement joins TRBV11-3 to TRBJ2-1; possible D gene TRBD2, 6 bases. The CDR3 sequence is 13 residues long. Trimming left V 3 bases short and J 9 bases short, with 12 bases between. Germline-derived CDR1 and CDR2 are SGHNT and YENEEA. The CDR3 region is CASSLTSVGEQFF. Here the CDR3 DNA reads TGTGCCAGCAGCTTGACTAGTGTCGGTGAGCAGTTCTTC.

V and J are TRBV3-1 (or the pseudogene TRBV3-2) and TRBJ2-3, with D maybe TRBD1 (6 bases). V shed 0 bases and J shed 1 base, with 17 bases lying between them. The germline gives CDR1 LGHDT, CDR2 YNNKEL (reference sequence). CDR3 length: 18 residues. In DNA, the CDR3 is TGTGCCAGCAGCCAAGATCTGGGGGCAGGCCTCGGCACAGATACGCAGTATTTT. Translation: CASSQDLGAGLGTDTQYF.

The chain carries TRBV10-3 and TRBJ1-5; 7 bases are a match to TRBD1. Losses at the gene ends were 6 bases for V and 0 bases for J; bases not matched to a gene: 5. Germline V gene sequence: CDR1 ENHRY, CDR2 SYGVKD. This CDR3 comprises 15 residues. The CDR3 nucleotides read TGTGCCATCAGCGCCGGACAGGTTAGCAATCAGCCCCAGCATTTT. This codes for CAISAGQVSNQPQHF.

This rearrangement joins TRBV5-1 to TRBJ2-5, with D perhaps TRBD1 (5 bases). The CDR3 sequence is 12 residues long. V was clipped by 5 bases and J by 5 bases, with 10 bases between them. CDR1 and CDR2 (germline): SGHRS, YFSETQ. The CDR3 loop reads CASRRQGETQYF. In nucleotides, the CDR3 is TGCGCCAGCAGACGCCAGGGTGAGACCCAGTACTTC.

This clone was seen a single time. The genes are TRBV30 and TRBJ1-6; D is unclear. V was pared by 1 base and J by 10 bases, with 11 bases between. The length of the CDR3 is 13 residues. Germline CDR1 GTSNPN, CDR2 SVGIG (reference sequence). The CDR3 nucleotides are TGTGCCTGGAGTGCCCAGAATGGCTCACCCCTCCACTTT. It is translated as CAWSAQNGSPLHF.

The chain uses TRBV13 and TRBJ2-4; 12 nucleotides line up with TRBD2. CDR1 and CDR2 from the germline V gene are PRHDT and FYEKMQ (reference sequence). This CDR3 comprises 18 residues. Trimming at V came to 4 bases and at J to 6 bases, leaving 13 bases not matched to a gene. The CDR3 protein is CASSSTGTSGPRGNIQYF. The CDR3 DNA follows: TGTGCCAGCAGCTCTACCGGGACTAGCGGGCCGAGGGGAAACATTCAGTACTTC. Supplemented by reference TRBV13 and TRBJ2-4, the full variable domain reads AAGVIQSPRHLIKEKRETATLKCYPIPRHDTVYWYQQGPGQDPQFLISFYEKMQSDKGSIPDRFSAQQFSDYHSELNMSSLELGDSALYFCASSSTGTSGPRGNIQYFGAGTRLSVL.

The table lists this clone with a count of one. The chain couples TRBV2 to TRBJ1-2, with unresolved D. The CDR3 spans 12 residues. Per the germline V gene, CDR1 is SNHLY and CDR2 is FYNNEI. Trimming removed 6 bases at V and 8 bases at J, with 13 bases between. The CDR3 DNA is TGTGCCAGCAGAGCTACGGAGGAGGGCTACACCTTC. Translated, it gives CASRATEEGYTF.

Regarding this clone: Other DNA sequences of this sample code for an identical CDR3. The chain links TRBV12-3 or TRBV12-4 to TRBJ1-1, with a weak D call TRBD1 (6 bases). Trimming shortened V by 5 bases and J by 1 base, and 8 bases separated the two germline ends. The CDR3 covers 13 residues. The CDR3 region is CASSTTGNTEAFF. The CDR3 DNA follows: TGTGCCAGCAGTACGACAGGGAACACTGAAGCTTTCTTT.

V is TRBV4-1 and J is TRBJ2-2; 9 bases fit TRBD1. J lost 4 bases, V lost 3 bases, and 6 bases had no gene match. The CDR3 covers 16 residues. Germline CDR1 MGHRA, CDR2 YSYEKL. The CDR3 loop reads CASSHNRGQSTGELFF. Written as DNA, the CDR3 is TGCGCCAGCAGCCACAACAGGGGGCAAAGCACCGGGGAGCTGTTTTTT.

The chain joins TRBV5-4 to TRBJ1-2; D remains unclear. CDR1 and CDR2 from the germline V gene are SGHNT and YYREEE (reference sequence). The CDR3 is 13 amino acids. V lost 4 bases to trimming and J lost 1 base, with 8 bases between them. CDR3 in DNA: TGTGCCAGCAGCGCCCAGAATAACTATGGCTACACCTTC. As protein: CASSAQNNYGYTF.

The chain uses TRBV6-5 and TRBJ2-3, with 8 bases lining up with TRBD2. The V and J ends lost 8 bases and 3 bases, in that order; junction bases with no gene match: 7. Germline CDR1 and CDR2: MNHEY and SVGAGI. CDR3 length: 14 residues. In nucleotides, the CDR3 is TGTGCCAGCGATGGCGGGGGGCCAACAGATACGCAGTATTTT. Its translation is CASDGGGPTDTQYF.

The V and J genes are TRBV24-1 and TRBJ2-2; D is ambiguous. This CDR3 has 15 residues. Germline lookup yields CDR1 KGHDR and CDR2 SFDVKD. V lost 3 bases to trimming and J lost 5 bases, with 12 bases between them. The CDR3 nucleotides read TGTGCCACCAGTGATGGCAGTTCCGTGACCGGGGAGCTGTTTTTT. As protein: CATSDGSSVTGELFF.

The chain is built from TRBV18 and TRBJ2-2; 9 bases fit TRBD1. V gave up 6 bases and J gave up 4 bases; unmatched junction bases: 9. The CDR3 loop spans 16 amino acids. The germline gives CDR1 KGHSH, CDR2 LQKENI. The CDR3 DNA reads as TGTGCCAGCTCGATACGGACAGGGGCGGGCACCGGGGAGCTGTTTTTT. Translated: CASSIRTGAGTGELFF.

This chain uses TRBV11-2 with TRBJ2-7, with D maybe TRBD2 (5 bases). This CDR3 contains 17 residues. Germline loops: CDR1 SGHAT, CDR2 FQNNGV. V was shortened by 1 base and J by 2 bases, with 18 bases between the two germline ends. CDR3 loop: CASSLASLGEKTYEQYF. The CDR3 nucleotides read TGTGCCAGCAGCTTAGCCTCCCTCGGGGAAAAAACCTACGAGCAGTACTTC.

This clone has a count of ten or more. The chain couples TRBV27 to TRBJ2-7, with a possible D match to TRBD2 (5 bases). The CDR3 totals 16 residues. V was shortened by 6 bases and J by 9 bases, with 27 bases between the two germline ends. Germline V gives CDR1 MNHEY, CDR2 SMNVEV (reference sequence). The CDR3 DNA follows: TGTGCCAGCAGGCCCGTGTCCAGCGGCGCCGGGAACGTGCAGTACTTC. This encodes CASRPVSSGAGNVQYF.